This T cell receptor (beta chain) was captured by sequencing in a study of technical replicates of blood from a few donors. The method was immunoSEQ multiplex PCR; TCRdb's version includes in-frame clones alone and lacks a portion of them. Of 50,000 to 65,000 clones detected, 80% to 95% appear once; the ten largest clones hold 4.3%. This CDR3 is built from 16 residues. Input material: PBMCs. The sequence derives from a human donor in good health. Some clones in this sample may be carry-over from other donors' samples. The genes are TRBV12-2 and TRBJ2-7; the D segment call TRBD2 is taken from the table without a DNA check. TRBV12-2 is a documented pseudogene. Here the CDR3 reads CASRLAEIAGRREQYF. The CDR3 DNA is TGTGCAAGTCGCTTAGCGGAAATAGCGGGGAGGAGGGAGCAGTACTTC.